This TCR beta chain was identified in a study of Graves' ophthalmopathy and Graves' hyperthyroidism. This clonotype was seen repeatedly, ten times or more. The sequenced template was RNA, covering the TCR beta CDR3 region. RT-PCR in the first round used HTBI primers; a second-round multiplex PCR followed. TCRdb ran MiXCR on the multiplex PCR reads and lists one entry per CDR3 protein. The table has roughly 410,000 distinct CDR3 sequences, 15% seen once; the top ten hold roughly 7%. Sample: peripheral blood. The TCR originated in a woman aged 18 to 35 with stable Graves' hyperthyroidism.

This CDR3 is CSAPVGHQETQYF. The CDR3 nucleotides are TGCAGTGCCCCTGTAGGACATCAAGAGACCCAGTACTTC. The V call is TRBV20-1, the J call TRBJ2-5, with TRBD1 as a possible D gene (5 bases). The germline V gene encodes CDR1 DFQATT and CDR2 SNEGSKA (reference sequence). CDR3 length: 13 amino acids. Trimming took 6 bases from V and 2 from J, leaving 13 bases between them.